Given below is one TCR beta chain in context. Its antigen remains unidentified. The data were obtained in a study of pediatric ulcerative colitis. Study results and caveats: Repertoires came from total lymphocyte DNA, not specific subsets. Rectal repertoires separated controls, mild-moderate and acute severe colitis.

Germline lookup yields CDR1 ENHRY and CDR2 SYGVKD. V was cut by 0 bases and J by 10 bases, with 16 bases left in between. The CDR3 covers 14 residues. Sequencing used immunoSEQ multiplex PCR; TCRdb keeps in-frame clones, though not all of them. Among roughly 30,000 clones listed, roughly four fifths were seen once. The chain couples TRBV10-3 to TRBJ2-7; either TRBD1 or TRBD2 may supply D (5 bases each). The receptor's source is a boy younger than 18 with severe ulcerative colitis. The specimen sequenced was blood. The CDR3 region has the DNA TGTGCCATCAGTGAGTCTGCAGGGCGGGCCCATCAGTACTTC. Translating gives CAISESAGRAHQYF.